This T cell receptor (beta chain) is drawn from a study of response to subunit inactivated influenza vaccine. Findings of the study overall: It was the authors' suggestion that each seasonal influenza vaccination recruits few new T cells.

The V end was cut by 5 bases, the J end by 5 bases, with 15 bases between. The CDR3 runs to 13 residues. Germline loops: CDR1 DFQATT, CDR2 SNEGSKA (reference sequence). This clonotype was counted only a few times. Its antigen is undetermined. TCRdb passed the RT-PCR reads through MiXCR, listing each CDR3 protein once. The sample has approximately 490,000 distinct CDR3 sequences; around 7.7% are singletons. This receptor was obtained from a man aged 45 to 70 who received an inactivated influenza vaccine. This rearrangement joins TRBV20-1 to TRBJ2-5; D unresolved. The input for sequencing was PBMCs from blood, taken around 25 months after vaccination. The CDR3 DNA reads TGCAGTGCTGGGCCCGACTTTTTGGAGACCCAGTACTTC. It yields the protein CSAGPDFLETQYF.